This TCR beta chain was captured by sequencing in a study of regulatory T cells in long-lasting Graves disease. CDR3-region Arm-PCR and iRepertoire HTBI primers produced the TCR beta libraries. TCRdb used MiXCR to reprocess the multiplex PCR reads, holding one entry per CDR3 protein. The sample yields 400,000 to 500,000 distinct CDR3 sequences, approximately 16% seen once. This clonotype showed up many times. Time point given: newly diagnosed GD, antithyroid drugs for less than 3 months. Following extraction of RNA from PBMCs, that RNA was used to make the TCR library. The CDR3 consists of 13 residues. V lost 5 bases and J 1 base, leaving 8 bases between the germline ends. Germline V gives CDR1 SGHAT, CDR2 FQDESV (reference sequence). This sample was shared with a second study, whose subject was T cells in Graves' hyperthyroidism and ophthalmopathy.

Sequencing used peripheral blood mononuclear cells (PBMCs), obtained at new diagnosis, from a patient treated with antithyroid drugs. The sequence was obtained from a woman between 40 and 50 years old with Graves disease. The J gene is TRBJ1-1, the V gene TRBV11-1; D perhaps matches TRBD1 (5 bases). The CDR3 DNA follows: TGTGCCAGCAGCCCAGGGTGGAACACTGAAGCTTTCTTT. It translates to CASSPGWNTEAFF. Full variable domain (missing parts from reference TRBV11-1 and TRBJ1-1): EAEVAQSPRYKITEKSQAVAFWCDPISGHATLYWYRQILGQGPELLVQFQDESVVDDSQLPKDRFSAERLKGVDSTLKIQPAELGDSAMYLCASSPGWNTEAFFGQGTRLTVV.